The entry that follows covers one T cell receptor beta chain sequence. The sample originates from a study of blood T cell repertoires in COVID-19. Across the study: Sources were T cells, B-cell-depleted T cells, or PBMCs; the material itself was cDNA or gDNA.

CDR1 and CDR2 (germline): SGDLS, YYNGEE. This CDR3 has 13 residues. Trimming took 4 bases from V and 11 from J, leaving 16 bases between them. Original analysis: Amplifying reference gene primers gave estimates of nucleated cell counts. Only in-frame clones appear in the TCRdb table, and some are missing; sequencing was by immunoSEQ multiplex PCR. V and J calls and clone size are those listed in that table; D and trimming were worked out from the DNA. This table holds 45,000 to 65,000 clones, approximately 86% found once. The material sequenced was peripheral blood. The TCR sequence derives from a human donor with acute or convalescent COVID-19. The donor label of this sample is uncertain. This sequence joins TRBV9 and TRBJ1-3; D may be TRBD1 (5 bases). This CDR3 reads CASSPNAGVAIYF. CDR3 coding DNA: TGTGCCAGCAGCCCCAACGCGGGGGTTGCCATATATTTT.